These 8 T cell receptor beta chains originate from one sample sequenced in a study of cytomegalovirus exposure and HLA in healthy donors (dated by TCRdb to about 2017). The protocol used for the library was the immunoSEQ multiplex PCR assay. A mixture of 60 forward primers for TCR Vbeta segments and 13 reverse primers for TCR Jbeta segments was used in the multiplex PCR. This immuneACCESS table, as held by TCRdb, lists in-frame sequences with V and J called but not all clones. Of the missing ones, under half trace to an unresolved V gene in checked studies; the others have no known cause. For this sample the table gives 150,000 to 250,000 clones, of which around three quarters were detected only once. The ten top clones hold approximately 2% of the sample. Sequenced material: PBMCs. Receptor source: a man aged 30 to 39 in good health and CMV-seronegative.

The chain uses TRBV6-6 and TRBJ2-3; D is perhaps TRBD2 (5 bases). Trimming pared 0 bases from V and 6 bases from J, leaving 16 bases between. This CDR3 region has 16 residues. Germline V gives CDR1 MNHNY, CDR2 SVGAGI (reference sequence). CDR3 sequence reads: CASSYSRFGVTDTQYF. CDR3 coding DNA: TGTGCCAGCAGTTACTCGCGGTTCGGGGTGACGGATACGCAGTATTTT.

Only a few counts were recorded for this clone. The chain recombines TRBV27 with TRBJ2-4; D not resolved. This CDR3 contains 12 residues. Germline V lookup: CDR1 MNHEY, CDR2 SMNVEV (reference sequence). V lost 6 bases, J lost 0 bases, and 3 bases lay in between. The CDR3 sequence: CASSLAKNIQYF. The CDR3 region has the DNA TGTGCCAGCAGCTTAGCCAAAAACATTCAGTACTTC.

The rearrangement links TRBV7-3 to TRBJ2-3; unclear D gene. Trimming stripped 0 bases from V and 7 bases from J, with 8 bases between. The CDR3 length is 13 residues. Germline V gives CDR1 SGHTA, CDR2 FQGTGA. The CDR3 reads CASSLTRLNTQYF. The CDR3 nucleotides are TGTGCCAGCAGCTTAACTCGACTGAATACGCAGTATTTT.

The V and J genes are TRBV28 and TRBJ2-7; the D gene is possibly TRBD1 (5 bases). Germline V CDR1 and CDR2: MDHEN, SYDVKM. The CDR3 has 17 amino acids. The V gene lost 1 base and the J gene lost 2 bases, with 18 bases spanning the gap. The CDR3 here is CASSLLLSPSRAYEQYF. CDR3 coding DNA: TGTGCCAGCAGTTTATTATTGTCACCGAGCAGGGCCTACGAGCAGTACTTC.

The chain joins TRBV7-3 to TRBJ2-1; D might be TRBD1 (5 bases). The V end lost 1 base, the J end lost 4 bases, and 11 bases lay between the germline ends. In germline, CDR1 is SGHTA, CDR2 FQGTGA. The CDR3 is 15 residues long. The CDR3: CASSLNLDNYNEQFF. For the CDR3, the DNA is TGTGCCAGCAGCTTAAACCTGGACAATTACAATGAGCAGTTCTTC.

This rearrangement joins TRBV10-3 to TRBJ2-7; perhaps TRBD2 as D (6 bases). Germline CDR1 reads ENHRY; CDR2 reads SYGVKD. The CDR3 is made up of 13 amino acids. V was shortened by 10 bases and J by 4 bases, with 17 bases between the two germline ends. This CDR3 is CATQASEKYEQYF. The DNA of the CDR3 is TGTGCCACCCAAGCTAGCGAAAAATACGAGCAGTACTTC.

The chain links TRBV5-1 to TRBJ1-2; D ambiguous. Germline lookup yields CDR1 SGHRS and CDR2 YFSETQ. Trimming stripped 0 bases from V and 0 bases from J, with 9 bases between. The CDR3 runs 15 residues. CDR3 DNA: TGCGCCAGCAGCTTGGAGCCGAGAGCTAACTATGGCTACACCTTC. Protein product: CASSLEPRANYGYTF.

The genes are TRBV5-4 and TRBJ2-7; tentatively, D is TRBD2 (5 bases). V was cut by 0 bases and J by 6 bases, with 13 bases left in between. The CDR3 consists of 14 residues. Per the germline V gene, CDR1 is SGHNT and CDR2 is YYREEE (reference sequence). CDR3 amino acids: CASSLGVEVGEQYF. The CDR3 nucleotides read TGTGCCAGCAGCTTGGGAGTGGAGGTTGGCGAGCAGTACTTC.